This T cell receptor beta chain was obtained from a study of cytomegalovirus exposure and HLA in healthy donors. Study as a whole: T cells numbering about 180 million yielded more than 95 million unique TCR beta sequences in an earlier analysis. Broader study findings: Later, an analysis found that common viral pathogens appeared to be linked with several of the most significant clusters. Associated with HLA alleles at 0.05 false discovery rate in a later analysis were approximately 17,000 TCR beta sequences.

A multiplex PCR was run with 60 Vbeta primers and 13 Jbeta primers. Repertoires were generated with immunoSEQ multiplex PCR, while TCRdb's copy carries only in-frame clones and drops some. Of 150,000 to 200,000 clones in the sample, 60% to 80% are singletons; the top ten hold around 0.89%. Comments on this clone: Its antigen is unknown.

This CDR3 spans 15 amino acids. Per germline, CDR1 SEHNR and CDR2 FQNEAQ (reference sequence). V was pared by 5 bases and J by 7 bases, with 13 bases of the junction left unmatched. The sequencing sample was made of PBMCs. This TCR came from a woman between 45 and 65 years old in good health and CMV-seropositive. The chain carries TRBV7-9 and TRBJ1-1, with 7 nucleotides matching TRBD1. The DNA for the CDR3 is TGTGCCAGCAGCGCAACTGGGACAGAAAAAATTGAAGCTTTCTTT. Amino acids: CASSATGTEKIEAFF.